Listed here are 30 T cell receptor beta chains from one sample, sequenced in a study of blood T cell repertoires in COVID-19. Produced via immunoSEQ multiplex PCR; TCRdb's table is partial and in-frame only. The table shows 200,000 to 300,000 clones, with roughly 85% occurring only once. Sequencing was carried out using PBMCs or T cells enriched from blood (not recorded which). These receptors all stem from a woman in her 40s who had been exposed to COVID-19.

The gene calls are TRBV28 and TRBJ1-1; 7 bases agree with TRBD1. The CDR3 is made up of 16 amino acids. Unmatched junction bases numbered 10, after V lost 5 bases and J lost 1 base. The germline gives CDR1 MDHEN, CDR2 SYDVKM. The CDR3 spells CASSTGEGVGNTEAFF. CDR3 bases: TGTGCCAGCAGTACAGGGGAAGGGGTTGGGAACACTGAAGCTTTCTTT.

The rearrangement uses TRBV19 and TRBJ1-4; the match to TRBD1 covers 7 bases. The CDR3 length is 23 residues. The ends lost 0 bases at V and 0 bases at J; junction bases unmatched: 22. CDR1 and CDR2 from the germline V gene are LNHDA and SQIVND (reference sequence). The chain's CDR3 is CASSIDLRTTGAQLPTTNEKLFF. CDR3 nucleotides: TGTGCCAGTAGTATAGACCTTCGAACAACAGGGGCCCAGCTACCTACAACTAATGAAAAACTGTTTTTT.

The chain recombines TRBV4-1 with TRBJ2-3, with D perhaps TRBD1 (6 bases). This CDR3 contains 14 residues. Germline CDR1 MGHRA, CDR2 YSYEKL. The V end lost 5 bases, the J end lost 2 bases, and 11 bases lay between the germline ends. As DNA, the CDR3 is TGCGCCAGCAGCTCCACAGGGTCCACAGATACGCAGTATTTT. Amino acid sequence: CASSSTGSTDTQYF.

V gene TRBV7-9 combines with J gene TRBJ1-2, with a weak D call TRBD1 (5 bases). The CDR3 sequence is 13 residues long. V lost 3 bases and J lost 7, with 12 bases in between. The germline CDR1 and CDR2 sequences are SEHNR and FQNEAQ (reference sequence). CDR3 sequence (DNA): TGTGCCAGCAGCTTGGGAGGGGTATTTGGCTACACCTTC. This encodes CASSLGGVFGYTF.

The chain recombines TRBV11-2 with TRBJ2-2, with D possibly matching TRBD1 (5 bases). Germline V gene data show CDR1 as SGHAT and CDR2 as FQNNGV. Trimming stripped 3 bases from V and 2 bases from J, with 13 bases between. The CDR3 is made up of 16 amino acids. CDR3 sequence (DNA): TGTGCCAGCAGCTTCTTACCTCAGGGTAACACCGGGGAGCTGTTTTTT. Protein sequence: CASSFLPQGNTGELFF.

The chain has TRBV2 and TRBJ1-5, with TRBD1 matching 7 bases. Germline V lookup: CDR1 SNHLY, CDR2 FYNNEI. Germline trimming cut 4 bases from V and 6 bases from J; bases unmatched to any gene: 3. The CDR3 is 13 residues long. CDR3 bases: TGTGCCAGCAGTGGGGACAGCCCTCAGCCCCAGCATTTT. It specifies CASSGDSPQPQHF.

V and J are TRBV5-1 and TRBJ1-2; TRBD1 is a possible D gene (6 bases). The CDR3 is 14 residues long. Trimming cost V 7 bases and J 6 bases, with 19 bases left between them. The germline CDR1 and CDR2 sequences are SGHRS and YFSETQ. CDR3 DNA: TGCGCCAGCGGGGAATTGACAGGCGTCCATGGCTACACCTTC. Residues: CASGELTGVHGYTF. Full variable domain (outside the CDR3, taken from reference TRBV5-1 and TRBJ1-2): KAGVTQTPRYLIKTRGQQVTLSCSPISGHRSVSWYQQTPGQGLQFLFEYFSETQRNKGNFPGRFSGRQFSNSRSEMNVSTLELGDSALYLCASGELTGVHGYTFGSGTRLTVV.

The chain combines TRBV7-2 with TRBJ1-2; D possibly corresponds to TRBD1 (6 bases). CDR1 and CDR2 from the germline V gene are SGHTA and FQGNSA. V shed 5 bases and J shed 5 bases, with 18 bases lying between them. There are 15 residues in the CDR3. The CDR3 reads CASSVPGDPPYGYTF. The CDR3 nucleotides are TGTGCCAGCAGCGTCCCAGGGGACCCCCCTTATGGCTACACCTTC.

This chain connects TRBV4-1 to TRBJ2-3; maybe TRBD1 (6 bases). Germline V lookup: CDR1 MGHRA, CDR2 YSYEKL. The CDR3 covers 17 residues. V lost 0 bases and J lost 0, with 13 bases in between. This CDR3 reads CASSQDRAGESTDTQYF. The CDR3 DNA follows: TGCGCCAGCAGCCAAGATCGGGCAGGGGAAAGCACAGATACGCAGTATTTT.

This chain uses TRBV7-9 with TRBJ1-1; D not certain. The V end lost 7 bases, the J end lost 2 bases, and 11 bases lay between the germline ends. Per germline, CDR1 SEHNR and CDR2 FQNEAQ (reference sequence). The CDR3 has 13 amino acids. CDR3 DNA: TGTGCCAGCATGGAGGTCCTTAACACTGAAGCTTTCTTT. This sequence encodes CASMEVLNTEAFF.

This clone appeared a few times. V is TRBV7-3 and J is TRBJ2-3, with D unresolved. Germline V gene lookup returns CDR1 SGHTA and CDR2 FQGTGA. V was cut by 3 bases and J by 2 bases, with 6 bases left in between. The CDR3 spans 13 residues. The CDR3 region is CASSLAVTDTQYF. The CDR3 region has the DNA TGTGCCAGCAGCTTGGCGGTCACAGATACGCAGTATTTT.

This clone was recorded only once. CDR3 loop: CASSLGQMITGELFF. CDR3 nucleotides: TGCGCCAGCAGCTTGGGACAGATGATCACCGGGGAGCTGTTTTTT. V usage is TRBV5-1 and J usage is TRBJ2-2; weak D call: TRBD1 (5 bases). Trimming cost V 0 bases and J 4 bases, with 10 bases left between them. Per germline, CDR1 SGHRS and CDR2 YFSETQ. CDR3 length: 15 residues.

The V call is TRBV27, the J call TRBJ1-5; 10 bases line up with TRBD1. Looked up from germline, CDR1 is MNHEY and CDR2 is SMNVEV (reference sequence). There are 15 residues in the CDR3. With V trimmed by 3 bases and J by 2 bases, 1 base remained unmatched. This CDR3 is CASSFGQGGNQPQHF. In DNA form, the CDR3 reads TGTGCCAGCAGTTTCGGACAGGGGGGCAATCAGCCCCAGCATTTT.

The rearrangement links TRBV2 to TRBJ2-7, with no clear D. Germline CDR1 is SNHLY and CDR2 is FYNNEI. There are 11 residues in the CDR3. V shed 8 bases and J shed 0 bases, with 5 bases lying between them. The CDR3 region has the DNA TGTGCCAGCGGCGGCTCCTACGAGCAGTACTTC. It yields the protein CASGGSYEQYF.

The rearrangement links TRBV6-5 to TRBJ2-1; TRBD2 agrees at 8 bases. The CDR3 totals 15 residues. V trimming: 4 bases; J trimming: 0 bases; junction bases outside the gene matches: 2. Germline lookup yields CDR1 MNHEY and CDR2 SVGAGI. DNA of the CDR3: TGTGCCAGCAGTTCGCGGGGGGCCTCCTACAATGAGCAGTTCTTC. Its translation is CASSSRGASYNEQFF.

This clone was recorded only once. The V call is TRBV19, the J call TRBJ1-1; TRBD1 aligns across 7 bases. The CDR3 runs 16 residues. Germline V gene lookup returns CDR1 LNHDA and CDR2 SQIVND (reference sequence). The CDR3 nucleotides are TGTGCAACGAGCAAGGCAGGGGGTAGGAGGAACACTGAAGCTTTCTTT. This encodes CATSKAGGRRNTEAFF.

Here the CDR3 DNA reads TGTGCCAGCAGTTTCGGGGGAAACACCATATATTTT. Translated, it gives CASSFGGNTIYF. The chain recombines TRBV12-3 or TRBV12-4 with TRBJ1-3; D ambiguous. Between the trimmed V and J ends, which lost 3 bases and 4 bases, there was a span of 4 bases. There are 12 residues in the CDR3.

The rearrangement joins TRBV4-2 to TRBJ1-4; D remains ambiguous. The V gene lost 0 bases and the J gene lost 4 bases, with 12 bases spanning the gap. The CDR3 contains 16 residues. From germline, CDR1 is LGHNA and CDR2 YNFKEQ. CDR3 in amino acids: CASSQDLIGFNEKLFF. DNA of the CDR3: TGTGCCAGCAGCCAAGATTTAATCGGGTTTAATGAAAAACTGTTTTTT.

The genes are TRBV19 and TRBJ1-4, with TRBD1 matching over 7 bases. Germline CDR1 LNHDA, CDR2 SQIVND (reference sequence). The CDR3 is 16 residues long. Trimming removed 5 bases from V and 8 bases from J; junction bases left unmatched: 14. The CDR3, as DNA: TGTGCCAGTAGTTTTCAAACAGGGGCGTTAAGGGAAAAACTGTTTTTT. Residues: CASSFQTGALREKLFF.

The CDR3 is CASRGQGFYGYTF. Written as DNA, the CDR3 is TGTGCCAGCAGGGGGCAGGGTTTCTATGGCTACACCTTC. The rearrangement links TRBV6-5 to TRBJ1-2; weak D call: TRBD1 (5 bases). V dropped 6 bases and J dropped 4 bases, with 12 bases sitting between them. Per germline, CDR1 MNHEY and CDR2 SVGAGI. This CDR3 is built from 13 residues.

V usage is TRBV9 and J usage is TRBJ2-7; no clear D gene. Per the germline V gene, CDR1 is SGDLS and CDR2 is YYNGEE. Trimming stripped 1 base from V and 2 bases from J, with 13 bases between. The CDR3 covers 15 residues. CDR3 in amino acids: CASSVSPSSPYEQYF. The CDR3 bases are TGTGCCAGCAGCGTAAGCCCGTCCTCTCCCTACGAGCAGTACTTC.

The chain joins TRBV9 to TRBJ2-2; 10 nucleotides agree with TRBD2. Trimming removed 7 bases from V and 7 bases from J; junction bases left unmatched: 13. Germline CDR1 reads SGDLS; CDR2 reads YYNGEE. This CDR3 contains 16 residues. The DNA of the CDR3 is TGTGCCAGCCCCGAGCGGGGGGGCCAATTAGGCGGGGAGCTGTTTTTT. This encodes CASPERGGQLGGELFF. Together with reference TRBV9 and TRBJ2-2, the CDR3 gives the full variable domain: DSGVTQTPKHLITATGQRVTLRCSPRSGDLSVYWYQQSLDQGLQFLIQYYNGEERAKGNILERFSAQQFPDLHSELNLSSLELGDSALYFCASPERGGQLGGELFFGEGSRLTVL.

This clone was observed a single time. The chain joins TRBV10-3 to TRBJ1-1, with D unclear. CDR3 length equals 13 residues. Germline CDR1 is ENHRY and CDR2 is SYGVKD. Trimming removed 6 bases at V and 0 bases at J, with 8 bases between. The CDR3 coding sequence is TGTGCCATCAGCCGACTCATGAACACTGAAGCTTTCTTT. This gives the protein CAISRLMNTEAFF.

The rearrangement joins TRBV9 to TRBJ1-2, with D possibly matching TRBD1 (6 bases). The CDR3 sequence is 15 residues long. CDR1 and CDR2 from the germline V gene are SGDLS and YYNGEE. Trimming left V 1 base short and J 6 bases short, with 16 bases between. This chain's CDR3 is CASSVMGLEGDGYTF. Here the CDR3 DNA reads TGTGCCAGCAGCGTAATGGGGCTTGAGGGGGATGGCTACACCTTC.

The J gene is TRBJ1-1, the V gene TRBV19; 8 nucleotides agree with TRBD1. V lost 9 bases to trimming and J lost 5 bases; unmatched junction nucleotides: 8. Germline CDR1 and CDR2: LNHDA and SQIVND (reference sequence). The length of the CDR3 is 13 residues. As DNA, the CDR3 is TGTGCCAGCACGGACAGGGAGGGAACTGAAGCTTTCTTT. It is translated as CASTDREGTEAFF.

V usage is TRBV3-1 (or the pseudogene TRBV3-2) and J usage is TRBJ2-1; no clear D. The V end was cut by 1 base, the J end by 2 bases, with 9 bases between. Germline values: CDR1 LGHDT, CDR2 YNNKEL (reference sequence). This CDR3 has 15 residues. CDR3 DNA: TGTGCCAGCAGCCAAGGGATGGGCCCCTACAATGAGCAGTTCTTC. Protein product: CASSQGMGPYNEQFF.

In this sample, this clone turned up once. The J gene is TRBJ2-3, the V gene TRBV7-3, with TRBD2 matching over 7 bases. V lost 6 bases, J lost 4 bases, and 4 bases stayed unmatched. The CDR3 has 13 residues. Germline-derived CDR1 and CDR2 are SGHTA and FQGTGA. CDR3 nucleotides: TGTGCCAGCAGACCCGGGGGGTCAGATACGCAGTATTTT. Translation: CASRPGGSDTQYF.

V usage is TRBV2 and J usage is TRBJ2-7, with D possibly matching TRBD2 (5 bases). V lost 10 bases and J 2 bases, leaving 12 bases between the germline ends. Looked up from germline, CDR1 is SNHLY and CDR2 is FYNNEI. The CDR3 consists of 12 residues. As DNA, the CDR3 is TGTGCCAACACAGACGGGACCTACGAGCAGTACTTC. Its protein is CANTDGTYEQYF.

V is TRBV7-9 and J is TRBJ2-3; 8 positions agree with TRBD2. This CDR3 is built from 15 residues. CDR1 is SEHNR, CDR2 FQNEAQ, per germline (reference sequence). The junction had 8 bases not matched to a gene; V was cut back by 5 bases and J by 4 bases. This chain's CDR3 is CASSPRGGRADTQYF. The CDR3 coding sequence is TGTGCCAGCAGCCCCCGGGGGGGCCGGGCAGATACGCAGTATTTT.

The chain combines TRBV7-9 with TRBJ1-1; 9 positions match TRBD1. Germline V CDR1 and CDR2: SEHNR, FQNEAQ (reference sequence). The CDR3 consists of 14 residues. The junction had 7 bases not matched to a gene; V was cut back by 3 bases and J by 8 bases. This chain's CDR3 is CASSFYPQGAEAFF. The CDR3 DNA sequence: TGTGCCAGCAGCTTTTACCCACAGGGGGCGGAAGCTTTCTTT.